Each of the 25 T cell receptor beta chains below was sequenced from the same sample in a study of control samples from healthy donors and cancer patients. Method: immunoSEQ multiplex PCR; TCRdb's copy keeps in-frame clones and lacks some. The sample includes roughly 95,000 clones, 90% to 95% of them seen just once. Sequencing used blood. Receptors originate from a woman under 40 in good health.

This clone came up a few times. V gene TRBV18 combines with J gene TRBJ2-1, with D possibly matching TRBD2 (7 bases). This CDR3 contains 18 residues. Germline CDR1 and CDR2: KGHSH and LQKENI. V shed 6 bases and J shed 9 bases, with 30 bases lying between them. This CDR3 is CASSPILGAGTNIGEQFF. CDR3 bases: TGTGCCAGCTCCCCTATCCTCGGAGCGGGGACAAATATAGGTGAGCAGTTCTTC.

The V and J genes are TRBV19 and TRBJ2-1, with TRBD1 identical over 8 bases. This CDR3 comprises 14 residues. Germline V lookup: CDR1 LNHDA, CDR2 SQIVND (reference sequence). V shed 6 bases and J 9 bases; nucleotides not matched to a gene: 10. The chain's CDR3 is CASSRGPGQAEQFF. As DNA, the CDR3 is TGTGCCAGTAGCAGGGGGCCGGGACAAGCTGAGCAGTTCTTC.

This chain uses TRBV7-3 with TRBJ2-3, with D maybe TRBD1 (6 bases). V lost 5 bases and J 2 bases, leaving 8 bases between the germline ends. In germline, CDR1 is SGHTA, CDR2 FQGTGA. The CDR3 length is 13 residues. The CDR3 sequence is CASSRDITDTQYF. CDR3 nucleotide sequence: TGTGCCAGCAGCCGGGACATCACAGATACGCAGTATTTT.

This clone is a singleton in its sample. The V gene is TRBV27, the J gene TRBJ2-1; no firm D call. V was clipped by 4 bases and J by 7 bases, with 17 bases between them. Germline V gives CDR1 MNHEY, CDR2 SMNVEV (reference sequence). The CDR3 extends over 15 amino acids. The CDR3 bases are TGTGCCAGCAGTTCTTTCATAGATTCAGGTAATGAGCAGTTCTTC. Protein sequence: CASSSFIDSGNEQFF.

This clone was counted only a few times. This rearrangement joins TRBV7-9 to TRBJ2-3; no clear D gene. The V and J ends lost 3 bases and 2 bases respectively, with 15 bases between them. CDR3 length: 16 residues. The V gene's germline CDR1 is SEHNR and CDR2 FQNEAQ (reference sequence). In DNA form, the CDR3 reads TGTGCCAGCAGCTTTCCCCAAACCCCCCCCACAGATACGCAGTATTTT. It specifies CASSFPQTPPTDTQYF.

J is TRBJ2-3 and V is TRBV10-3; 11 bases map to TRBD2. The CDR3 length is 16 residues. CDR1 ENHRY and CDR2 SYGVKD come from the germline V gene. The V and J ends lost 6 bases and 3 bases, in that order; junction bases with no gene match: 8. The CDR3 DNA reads TGTGCCATCAGCCGAACTAGCGGGGGTATGACAGATACGCAGTATTTT. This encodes CAISRTSGGMTDTQYF.

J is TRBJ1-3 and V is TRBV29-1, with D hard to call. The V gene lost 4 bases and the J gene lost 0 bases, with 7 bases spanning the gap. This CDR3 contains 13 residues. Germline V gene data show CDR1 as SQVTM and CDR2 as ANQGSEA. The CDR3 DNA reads TGCAGCGTTGCGGGGATCTCTGGAAACACCATATATTTT. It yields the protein CSVAGISGNTIYF.

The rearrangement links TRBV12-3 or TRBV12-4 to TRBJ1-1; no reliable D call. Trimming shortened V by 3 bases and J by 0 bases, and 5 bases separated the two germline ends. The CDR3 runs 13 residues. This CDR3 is CASSFRLNTEAFF. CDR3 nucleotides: TGTGCCAGCAGTTTTCGGCTGAACACTGAAGCTTTCTTT.

CDR3 nucleotide sequence: TGTGCCAGCAGCCTTAGACAGGACACTGAAGCTTTCTTT. Translation: CASSLRQDTEAFF. The chain carries TRBV11-2 and TRBJ1-1; D perhaps matches TRBD1 (6 bases). Trimming removed 5 bases from V and 3 bases from J, with 10 bases in between. The V gene's germline CDR1 is SGHAT and CDR2 FQNNGV. The CDR3 consists of 13 residues. Full variable domain (outside the CDR3, taken from reference TRBV11-2 and TRBJ1-1): EAGVAQSPRYKIIEKRQSVAFWCNPISGHATLYWYQQILGQGPKLLIQFQNNGVVDDSQLPKDRFSAERLKGVDSTLKIQPAKLEDSAVYLCASSLRQDTEAFFGQGTRLTVV.

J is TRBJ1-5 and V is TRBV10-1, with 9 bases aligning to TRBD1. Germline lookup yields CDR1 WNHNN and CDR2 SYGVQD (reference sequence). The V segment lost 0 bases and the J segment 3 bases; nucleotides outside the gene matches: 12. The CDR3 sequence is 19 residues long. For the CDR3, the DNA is TGCGCCAGCAGTGAGTCGGACAGGGGAAGTAGTTCGGACAATCAGCCCCAGCATTTT. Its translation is CASSESDRGSSSDNQPQHF.

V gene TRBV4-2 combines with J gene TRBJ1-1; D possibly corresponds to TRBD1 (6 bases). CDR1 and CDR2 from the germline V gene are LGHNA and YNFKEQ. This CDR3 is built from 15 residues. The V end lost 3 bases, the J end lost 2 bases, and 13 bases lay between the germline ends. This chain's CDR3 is CASSQTTGTNTEAFF. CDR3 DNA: TGTGCCAGCAGCCAGACAACAGGGACCAACACTGAAGCTTTCTTT.

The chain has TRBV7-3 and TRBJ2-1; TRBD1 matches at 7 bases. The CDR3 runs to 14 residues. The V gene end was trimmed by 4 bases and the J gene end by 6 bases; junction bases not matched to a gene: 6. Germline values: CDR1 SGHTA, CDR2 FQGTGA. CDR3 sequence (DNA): TGTGCCAGCAGCTCACAGGGGCAGGGCAATGAGCAGTTCTTC. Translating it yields CASSSQGQGNEQFF.

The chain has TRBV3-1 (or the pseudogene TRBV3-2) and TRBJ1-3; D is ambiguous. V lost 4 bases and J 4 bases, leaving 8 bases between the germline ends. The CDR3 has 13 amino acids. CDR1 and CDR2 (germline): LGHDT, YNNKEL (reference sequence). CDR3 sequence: CASSRLRGNTIYF. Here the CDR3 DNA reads TGTGCCAGCAGCCGCCTCCGGGGAAACACCATATATTTT.

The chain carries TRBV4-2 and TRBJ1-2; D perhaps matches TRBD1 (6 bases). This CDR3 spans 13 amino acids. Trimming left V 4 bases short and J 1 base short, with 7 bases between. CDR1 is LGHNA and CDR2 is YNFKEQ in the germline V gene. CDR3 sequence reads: CASSRGHNYGYTF. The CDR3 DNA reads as TGTGCCAGCAGCCGGGGACATAACTATGGCTACACCTTC.

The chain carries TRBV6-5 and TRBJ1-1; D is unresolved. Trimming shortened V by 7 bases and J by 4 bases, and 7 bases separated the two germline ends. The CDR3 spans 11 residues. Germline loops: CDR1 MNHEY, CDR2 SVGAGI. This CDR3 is CASILGTEAFF. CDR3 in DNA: TGTGCCAGCATCCTGGGCACTGAAGCTTTCTTT.

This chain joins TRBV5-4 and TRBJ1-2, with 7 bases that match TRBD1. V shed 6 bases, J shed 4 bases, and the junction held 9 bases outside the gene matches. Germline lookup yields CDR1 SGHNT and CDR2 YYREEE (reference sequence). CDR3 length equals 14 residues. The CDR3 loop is CASTTTGRAYGYTF. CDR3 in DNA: TGTGCCAGCACTACGACAGGGAGGGCCTATGGCTACACCTTC.

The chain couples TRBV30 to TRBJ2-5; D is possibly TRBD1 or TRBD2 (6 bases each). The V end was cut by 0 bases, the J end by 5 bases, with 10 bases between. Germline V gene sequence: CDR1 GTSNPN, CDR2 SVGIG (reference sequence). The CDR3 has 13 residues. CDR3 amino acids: CAWSVRGGETQYF. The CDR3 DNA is TGTGCCTGGAGTGTAAGAGGGGGGGAGACCCAGTACTTC.

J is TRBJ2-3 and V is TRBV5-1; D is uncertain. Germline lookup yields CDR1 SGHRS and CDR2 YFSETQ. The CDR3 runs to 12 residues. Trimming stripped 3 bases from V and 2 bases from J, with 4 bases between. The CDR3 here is CASSSDTDTQYF. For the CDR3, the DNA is TGCGCCAGCAGCTCCGACACAGATACGCAGTATTTT.

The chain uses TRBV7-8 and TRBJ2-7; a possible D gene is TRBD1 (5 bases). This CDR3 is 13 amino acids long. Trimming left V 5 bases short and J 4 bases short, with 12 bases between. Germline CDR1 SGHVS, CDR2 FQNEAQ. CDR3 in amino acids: CASSVQESYEQYF. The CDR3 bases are TGTGCCAGCAGCGTACAGGAGAGTTACGAGCAGTACTTC.

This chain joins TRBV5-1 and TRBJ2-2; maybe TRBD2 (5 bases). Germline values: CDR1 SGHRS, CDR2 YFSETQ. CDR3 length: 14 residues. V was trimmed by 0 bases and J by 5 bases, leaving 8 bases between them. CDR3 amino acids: CASSLGSGTGELFF. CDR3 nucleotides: TGCGCCAGCAGCTTGGGGTCGGGGACCGGGGAGCTGTTTTTT.

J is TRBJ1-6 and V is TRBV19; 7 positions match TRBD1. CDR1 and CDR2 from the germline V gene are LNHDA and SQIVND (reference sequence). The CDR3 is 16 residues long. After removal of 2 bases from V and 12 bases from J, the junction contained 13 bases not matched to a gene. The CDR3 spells CASSILQGERVGPLHF. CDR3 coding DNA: TGTGCCAGTAGTATACTCCAGGGGGAAAGAGTTGGACCCCTCCACTTT. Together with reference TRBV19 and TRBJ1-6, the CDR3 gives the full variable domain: DGGITQSPKYLFRKEGQNVTLSCEQNLNHDAMYWYRQDPGQGLRLIYYSQIVNDFQKGDIAEGYSVSREKKESFPLTVTSAQKNPTAFYLCASSILQGERVGPLHFGNGTRLTVT.

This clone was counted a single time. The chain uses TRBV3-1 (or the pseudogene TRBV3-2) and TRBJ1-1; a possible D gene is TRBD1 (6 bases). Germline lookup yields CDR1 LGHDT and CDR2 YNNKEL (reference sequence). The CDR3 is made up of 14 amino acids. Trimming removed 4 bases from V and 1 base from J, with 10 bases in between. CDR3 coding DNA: TGTGCCAGCAGCCTATTGGACAGGAACACTGAAGCTTTCTTT. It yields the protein CASSLLDRNTEAFF.

For the CDR3, the DNA is TGTGCCTCGACGGCCAGGCCCTATGGCTACACCTTC. Translating it yields CASTARPYGYTF. The rearrangement uses TRBV28 and TRBJ1-2; D not certain. Trimming pared 11 bases from V and 4 bases from J, leaving 14 bases between. CDR3 size: 12 residues. Germline CDR1 and CDR2: MDHEN and SYDVKM.

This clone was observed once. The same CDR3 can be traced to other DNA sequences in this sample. The CDR3, as DNA: TGTGCCAGCTCACCGGGGGGGAACAATTCACCCCTCCACTTT. Amino acid sequence: CASSPGGNNSPLHF. This rearrangement joins TRBV18 to TRBJ1-6; a weak D match, TRBD1 (5 bases). The V end lost 3 bases, the J end lost 7 bases, and 10 bases lay between the germline ends. The CDR3 has 14 amino acids. Germline V gene sequence: CDR1 KGHSH, CDR2 LQKENI.

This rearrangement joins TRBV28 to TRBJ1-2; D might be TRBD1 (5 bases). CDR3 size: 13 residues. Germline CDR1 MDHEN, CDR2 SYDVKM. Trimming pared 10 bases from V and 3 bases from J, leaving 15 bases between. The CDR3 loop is CATPTPGDYGYTF. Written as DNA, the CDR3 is TGTGCCACCCCCACCCCGGGGGACTATGGCTACACCTTC.